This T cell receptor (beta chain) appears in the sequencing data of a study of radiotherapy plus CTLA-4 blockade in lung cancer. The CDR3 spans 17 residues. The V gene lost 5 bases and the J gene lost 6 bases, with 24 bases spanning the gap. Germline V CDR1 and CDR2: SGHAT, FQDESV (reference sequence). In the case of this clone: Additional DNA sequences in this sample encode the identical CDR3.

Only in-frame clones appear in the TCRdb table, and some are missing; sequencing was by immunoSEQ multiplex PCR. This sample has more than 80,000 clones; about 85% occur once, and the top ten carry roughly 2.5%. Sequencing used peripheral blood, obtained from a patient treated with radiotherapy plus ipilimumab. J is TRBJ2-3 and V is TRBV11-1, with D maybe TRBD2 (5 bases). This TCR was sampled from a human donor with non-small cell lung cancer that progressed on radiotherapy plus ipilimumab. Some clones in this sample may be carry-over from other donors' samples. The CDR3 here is CASSPYRGGTLTDTQYF. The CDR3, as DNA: TGTGCCAGCAGCCCCTACCGTGGAGGCACTCTAACGGATACGCAGTATTTT.